What follows are 6 T cell receptor beta chains derived from one specimen sequenced in a study of OX40 agonist ivuxolimab in advanced cancers. Measured with immunoSEQ multiplex PCR; TCRdb has only the in-frame clones, and not every one. The sample comprises 66,000 or so clones, about 90% of which are singletons, and roughly 25% rests with the top ten. Source: CD4+ or CD8+ T cells sorted from blood, taken in a trial of the OX40 agonist ivuxolimab. These receptors all come from an adult with an advanced solid tumor such as melanoma, head and neck, liver or kidney cancer.

The chain combines TRBV11-2 with TRBJ2-1, with a possible D match to TRBD2 (6 bases). Trimming removed 0 bases at V and 9 bases at J, with 18 bases between. Germline CDR1 and CDR2: SGHAT and FQNNGV. The CDR3 is 16 amino acids. The CDR3 sequence is CASSLERAGSWGEQFF. The DNA for the CDR3 is TGTGCCAGCAGCTTAGAAAGGGCCGGGAGCTGGGGTGAGCAGTTCTTC.

The rearrangement joins TRBV30 to TRBJ1-5; D might be TRBD1 (6 bases). Trimming left V 2 bases short and J 7 bases short, with 18 bases between. The CDR3 has 15 amino acids. Germline V gives CDR1 GTSNPN, CDR2 SVGIG (reference sequence). The CDR3 spells CAWSTGTVLDQPQHF. The CDR3 nucleotides are TGTGCCTGGAGTACAGGGACGGTCTTAGACCAGCCCCAGCATTTT.

This sequence joins TRBV4-3 and TRBJ2-5; perhaps TRBD2 as D (7 bases). In germline, CDR1 is LGHNA, CDR2 YSLEER. The CDR3 consists of 17 residues. V dropped 1 base and J dropped 5 bases, with 20 bases sitting between them. The CDR3 region is CASSQVGLGRGLETQYF. The DNA for the CDR3 is TGCGCCAGCAGCCAAGTGGGATTGGGGCGGGGGCTGGAGACCCAGTACTTC.

This chain links TRBV6-5 with TRBJ1-2, with 7 positions matching TRBD1. Looked up from germline, CDR1 is MNHEY and CDR2 is SVGAGI. There are 13 residues in the CDR3. The J segment lost 5 bases and the V segment lost 8 bases, leaving 8 bases of the junction unmatched. The CDR3 sequence: CASRGTADYGYTF. CDR3 sequence (DNA): TGTGCCAGCCGGGGGACAGCAGATTATGGCTACACCTTC.

The chain uses TRBV6-5 and TRBJ1-2; 10 nucleotides match TRBD1. This CDR3 region has 15 residues. CDR1 and CDR2 (germline): MNHEY, SVGAGI. V lost 2 bases to trimming and J lost 2 bases; unmatched junction nucleotides: 2. CDR3 loop: CASSYTGQGNYGYTF. DNA for the CDR3: TGTGCCAGCAGTTACACGGGACAGGGGAACTATGGCTACACCTTC.

This sequence joins TRBV27 and TRBJ2-3; D is uncertain. The CDR3 totals 13 residues. The V end lost 8 bases, the J end lost 0 bases, and 9 bases lay between the germline ends. Germline V gives CDR1 MNHEY, CDR2 SMNVEV (reference sequence). CDR3 loop: CASGRASTDTQYF. The CDR3 region has the DNA TGTGCCAGCGGGCGAGCTAGCACAGATACGCAGTATTTT.